This T cell receptor (beta chain) is from a study of Ad26.COV2.S vaccination and SARS-CoV-2 variants listed by TCRdb under 2021. The study in broad terms: Vaccine-arm donors were drawn from COV1001, a multicentre, randomized, double-blind, placebo-controlled phase I-IIa trial of Ad26.COV2.S in healthy adults. Ad26.COV2.S was given intramuscularly at 5x10^10 or 1x10^11 viral particles, as a single shot or as two shots 56 days apart. Sequencing of the TCRbeta repertoire served to evaluate the specificity and breadth of SARS-CoV-2-reactive T cell receptors following Ad26.COV2.S vaccination. A total of some 30 samples were included in the TCR-sequenced set, comprising about 20 Ad26.COV2.S vaccine recipients, 5 placebo recipients and 8 SARS-CoV-2 convalescent individuals. Participants in the trial were split at random into five groups of five each, receiving low-dose or high-dose Ad26.COV2.S once or twice, or else placebo on both occasions. Throughout the experiments and outcome assessment, investigators stayed blinded to trial group allocation. Findings and caveats that apply to the study as a whole: The authors noted that the TCR breadth and depth analyses may have underestimated total T cell responses. Substantial breadth of spike-specific CD8+ and CD4+ T cell responses was reported after vaccination. Vaccine and placebo recipients had similar non-spike TCR breadth, a finding consistent with the vaccine containing only spike. The study lacked the statistical power to compare responses across vaccine doses or regimens. Spike-specific TCR breadth was higher in Ad26.COV2.S recipients than in placebo recipients (P = 0.0014).

On this clone: Its antigen is currently not known. Within one base of it there is no much larger clone, and no base qualities were kept.

The immunoSEQ Assay was the method used to sequence TCRbeta CDR3 regions. After extraction, genomic DNA underwent amplification by bias-controlled multiplex PCR, followed by high-throughput sequencing. The original methods were these. Collapsing and filtering of sequences were performed to quantify the absolute abundance of each unique TCRbeta CDR3 region. T cell fraction was estimated by normalizing TCRbeta template counts to usable DNA, with usable DNA measured through amplification of reference genes found in all nucleated cells. Repertoire TCRs were annotated as SARS-CoV-2-specific by exact matching of V gene, CDR3 amino acid sequence and J gene to a known reactive TCR set. MIRA supplied the reference SARS-CoV-2 TCR set, which was filtered for enrichment in COVID-19-positive ImmuneCODE repertoires so that public or cross-reactive TCRs were removed. Using the MIRA antigens, annotated TCRs were further analysed by specific ORF or by position within an ORF. Breadth was defined as annotated unique rearrangements over total unique productive rearrangements; depth was the summed frequency of those rearrangements. Two-sided Wilcoxon rank-sum tests were applied when comparing TCR breadth between groups. TCRdb mirrors the immuneACCESS table, restricted to in-frame sequences. Some clones are absent from its copies; in checked studies, under half trace to an unresolved V gene, and the reason for the others is unknown. From that table come the V and J calls and clone size; the DNA was used to work out D and trimming. The sample table holds under 500,000 clones, of which 80% to 95% were seen once. The ten biggest clones cover less than 2% of the sample.

Explained via the paper, the treatment or condition label denotes: roughly 18 received Ad26.COV2.S at low or high dose, single or two shots; about 5 received placebo; per-sample allocation not given. For vaccine and placebo recipients, repertoires were sequenced using samples collected on day 63 after the first injection. In Cohort 1b, 25 adults aged 18-55 years were enrolled at a single site in Boston, USA, between 29 July and 7 August 2020. Ad26.COV2.S consisted of a replication-incompetent adenovirus type 26 vector by which a prefusion-stabilized SARS-CoV-2 spike protein from the original Wuhan strain was expressed. Reading from cysteine to phenylalanine, the CDR3 counts 12 amino acids. Left in the record is the CDR3 DNA by itself, 36 bases read in frame from the first base. Cut back by 8 bases and 0 bases, the V and J ends lie 8 bases apart. The germline V gene (reference sequence) gives CDR1 as PRHDT and CDR2 as FYEKMQ.

This clonotype was sampled from a person between 18 and 65 years old who received the Ad26.COV2.S COVID-19 vaccine or a placebo. The sample was peripheral blood, taken in a trial of Ad26.COV2.S vaccine versus placebo. This chain is built from TRBV13 and TRBJ2-7, with no reliable assignment of the D segment. CDR3 region: CASGPASYEQYF. The DNA reads as follows: TGTGCCAGCGGGCCCGCCTCCTACGAGCAGTACTTC.